Below, 18 T cell receptor gamma chains from the same sample are listed, as sequenced in a study of gamma delta lymphoproliferative disorders and STAT genes. Sequencing used genomic DNA taken from PBMCs of patients and controls. TCRdb made new clone calls on the multiplex PCR reads using CATT. The table includes over a thousand gamma-chain clones, about 15% detected once. The sequencing input was blood. Source of these receptors: a human donor in good health.

This clone was observed a few times. This DNA's translation differs at residue 3 from TCRdb's protein, which comes from a much larger clone; a read error is likely, and the protein shown is translated from the DNA. The V and J genes are TRGV4 and TRGJ1 or TRGJ2. No J gene is reported in TCRdb; it was inferred here by comparing the DNA with germline. The length of the CDR3 is 13 residues. CDR1 is EGSTGY and CDR2 is YDSYTSSV in the germline V gene. This CDR3 reads CAPCGGNYYKKLF. The CDR3 DNA sequence: TGTGCCCCCTGCGGTGGGAATTATTATAAGAAACTCTTT.

This clone is medium-sized by share. The chain links TRGV4 to TRGJ1 or TRGJ2. No J segment appears in TCRdb, so it was assigned here by matching the sequence to germline. Germline-derived CDR1 and CDR2 are EGSTGY and YDSYTSSV. The CDR3 sequence is 12 residues long. V lost 3 bases to trimming and J lost 5 bases; unmatched junction nucleotides: 4. The CDR3 spells CATWDRDYKKLF. CDR3 in DNA: TGTGCCACCTGGGATCGGGATTATAAGAAACTCTTT.

By frequency in the sample, this clone is medium-sized (0.01 to 0.1%). The V and J genes are TRGV4 and TRGJ1 or TRGJ2. Assignment of the J gene here rests on matching the DNA to germline, because TCRdb gives none. From germline, CDR1 is EGSTGY and CDR2 YDSYTSSV. The CDR3 is 11 amino acids. J lost 6 bases, V lost 5 bases, and 4 bases had no gene match. CDR3 sequence: CATWVVYKKLF. The CDR3 bases are TGTGCCACCTGGGTCGTTTATAAGAAACTCTTT.

Judged by abundance, this clone is medium-sized (0.01 to 0.1%). The junction does not match germline at one end; this may be a read error. The gene calls are TRGV4 and TRGJ1 or TRGJ2. Matching the DNA to germline supplied the J gene, which TCRdb does not give. The CDR3 covers 14 residues. CDR1 and CDR2 from the germline V gene are EGSTGY and YDSYTSSV. Written as DNA, the CDR3 is TGTGCCACCTGTGATGCCTTGAGGCTTTATAAGAAACTCTTT. Amino acids: CATCDALRLYKKLF.

In its sample, this clone is medium-sized. V and J are TRGV9 and TRGJ1 or TRGJ2. TCRdb offers no J gene call, so here the DNA was matched to germline to obtain one. The CDR3 sequence is 12 residues long. Germline lookup yields CDR1 GITISATS and CDR2 ISYDGTV (reference sequence). V lost 2 bases and J lost 4; bases outside the gene matches: 2. The CDR3 bases are TGTGCCTTGTGGGAGGGGTATTATAAGAAACTCTTT. Its protein product is CALWEGYYKKLF.

This clone qualifies as medium-sized. The chain combines TRGV2 with TRGJ1 or TRGJ2. Because TCRdb records no J gene, it was assigned here through a match of the DNA to germline. J was trimmed by 4 bases and V by 0 bases; bases with no gene match: 9. The CDR3 has 15 residues. CDR1 EGSNGY and CDR2 YDSYNSKV come from the germline V gene. The CDR3: CATWDGQVLYYKKLF. CDR3 sequence (DNA): TGTGCCACCTGGGACGGGCAGGTTTTGTATTATAAGAAACTCTTT.

In this sample, this clone is large. The gene calls are TRGV10 and TRGJP1. Matching the DNA to germline supplied the J gene, which TCRdb does not give. TRGV10 is treated as an ORF (open reading frame) with a function not yet certain. CDR3 length: 13 residues. Trimming took 8 bases from V and 0 from J; bases not matched to a gene: 1. This CDR3 is CAAWDTTGWFKIF. The CDR3 bases are TGTGCTGCGTGGGATACCACTGGTTGGTTCAAGATATTT.

Remarks on this clone: It is likely a read error: a sequence one base away is far more abundant. Because the CDR3's place on the DNA is in doubt, the DNA is left out and the CDR3 is given as listed by TCRdb. With the J gene uncalled, the V gene is TRGV11. TRGV11 is marked as an open reading frame, function uncertain. The CDR3 has 16 amino acids, counting both end residues. The CDR3 protein is CTTVPAGLGTYYKKLF.

Concerning this clone: No DNA is shown, since the ends of the CDR3 on it are uncertain; the CDR3 is the one TCRdb lists. The V gene is listed as TRGV10; no J gene was called. TRGV10 is given ORF status, its function remaining uncertain. Including both end residues, the CDR3 is 16 amino acids long. This chain's CDR3 is CTTVLRGSTSYYKKLF.

This clone is large (0.1 to 1%) by share. The rearrangement uses TRGV3 and TRGJP2. TCRdb is silent on the J gene; assignment here came from matching the DNA to germline. Germline CDR1 VTNTFY, CDR2 YDVSTARD (reference sequence). The CDR3 is 13 amino acids. J lost 8 bases, V lost 3 bases, and 6 bases had no gene match. CDR3 loop: CATWDGWDWIKTF. In nucleotides, the CDR3 is TGTGCCACCTGGGACGGCTGGGATTGGATCAAGACGTTT.

Judged by abundance, this clone is medium-sized. The V and J genes are TRGV8 and TRGJP2. The J gene comes from matching the DNA to germline here; TCRdb lacks it. CDR1 and CDR2 from the germline V gene are VENAVY and YDSYNSRV. J gave up 6 bases and V 0 bases, and 7 bases lay outside the gene matches. This CDR3 contains 15 residues. Here the CDR3 DNA reads TGTGCCACCTGGGATAGGGGGGGTGGTGATTGGATCAAGACGTTT. Translating gives CATWDRGGGDWIKTF.

Sample share makes this clone large (0.1 to 1%). This chain uses TRGV3 with TRGJP2. The J gene comes from matching the DNA to germline here; TCRdb lacks it. CDR1 is VTNTFY, CDR2 YDVSTARD, per germline (reference sequence). The CDR3 loop spans 18 amino acids. Trimming at V came to 0 bases and at J to 4 bases, leaving 14 bases not matched to a gene. The CDR3 is CATWDRLDESYSDWIKTF. CDR3 sequence (DNA): TGTGCCACCTGGGACAGGCTCGATGAATCGTATAGTGATTGGATCAAGACGTTT.

Relative to its sample, this clone is medium-sized. The V gene is TRGV8, the J gene TRGJ1 or TRGJ2. As TCRdb names no J gene, one was assigned here on the basis of a DNA match to germline. With 0 bases clipped from V and 1 base from J, the junction kept 6 bases outside the gene matches. Looked up from germline, CDR1 is VENAVY and CDR2 is YDSYNSRV. The CDR3 extends over 15 amino acids. The CDR3 coding sequence is TGTGCCACCTGGGATAGGCCCGCCAATTATTATAAGAAACTCTTT. Translating gives CATWDRPANYYKKLF.

The chain is built from TRGV2 and TRGJ1 or TRGJ2. Matching the DNA to germline supplied the J gene, which TCRdb does not give. The CDR3 is made up of 14 amino acids. Germline trimming cut 6 bases from V and 1 base from J; bases unmatched to any gene: 9. Germline CDR1 EGSNGY, CDR2 YDSYNSKV. CDR3 in DNA: TGTGCCACCTGGACGGGGGGTAATTATTATAAGAAACTCTTT. Translated: CATWTGGNYYKKLF.

In its sample, this clone is medium-sized. A much larger clone lies a single base off, so this may be a read error. Other DNA sequences in the sample encode the same CDR3. The chain couples TRGV4 to TRGJ1 or TRGJ2. The J gene is not listed in TCRdb, so it was assigned here from a DNA match to germline. This CDR3 has 13 amino acids. The germline CDR1 and CDR2 sequences are EGSTGY and YDSYTSSV. With V trimmed by 0 bases and J by 3 bases, 2 bases remained unmatched. CDR3 in DNA: TGTGCCACCTGGGATGGGAGTTATTATAAGAAACTCTTT. It yields the protein CATWDGSYYKKLF.

Concerning this clone: Because the CDR3's place on the DNA is in doubt, the DNA is left out and the CDR3 is given as listed by TCRdb. CDR3 amino acids: CATWGRIIRNSLAVEQHF. Here the V gene is TRGV2, but the J gene went uncalled. CDR1 is EGSNGY and CDR2 is YDSYNSKV in the germline V gene. The CDR3 region is 18 residues in length, termini included.

By its share, this clone is medium-sized. The gene calls are TRGV3 and TRGJ1 or TRGJ2. TCRdb lists no J gene, so it was determined here by aligning the DNA to germline. V was clipped by 0 bases and J by 5 bases; unmatched bases: 4. Germline V gene sequence: CDR1 VTNTFY, CDR2 YDVSTARD (reference sequence). CDR3 size: 13 residues. CDR3 DNA sequence: TGTGCCACCTGGGACAGGCGGAATTATAAGAAACTCTTT. This sequence encodes CATWDRRNYKKLF.

In its sample, this clone is large (0.1 to 1%). The gene calls are TRGV8 and TRGJ1 or TRGJ2. TCRdb supplies no J gene; here it was assigned by aligning the nucleotide sequence to germline. Germline values: CDR1 VENAVY, CDR2 YDSYNSRV. V shed 2 bases and J 0 bases; nucleotides not matched to a gene: 7. The CDR3 spans 15 residues. The CDR3 reads CATWDTPLNYYKKLF. CDR3 DNA sequence: TGTGCCACCTGGGATACCCCCCTGAATTATTATAAGAAACTCTTT.